What follows are 10 T cell receptor beta chains derived from one specimen sequenced in a study of CD4+ T cells in melanoma. The table came from immunoSEQ multiplex PCR; TCRdb's copy has only in-frame clones and leaves some out. Of tens of thousands of clones detected, nearly 70% appear once; the ten largest clones hold 4.8%. The sequenced sample was tumor tissue. These receptors were collected from a human donor with melanoma.

This clone was detected only once. Additional DNA sequences in this sample encode the identical CDR3. The V call is TRBV11-2, the J call TRBJ2-7; the D call may be TRBD1 or TRBD2 (5 bases each). This CDR3 contains 13 residues. Trimming took off 1 base at V and 2 bases at J, with 6 bases between the two ends. Germline CDR1 and CDR2: SGHAT and FQNNGV. CDR3 in amino acids: CASSLGGTYEQYF. CDR3 sequence (DNA): TGTGCCAGCAGCTTAGGGGGGACCTACGAGCAGTACTTC.

V and J are TRBV9 and TRBJ1-2; 9 bases match TRBD1. Trimming cost V 4 bases and J 7 bases; bases outside gene matches: 5. Per the germline V gene, CDR1 is SGDLS and CDR2 is YYNGEE. This CDR3 spans 13 amino acids. The DNA of the CDR3 is TGTGCCAGCAGCTTGGGGACAGGGAGTGGCTACACCTTC. It translates to CASSLGTGSGYTF. The variable domain in full, completed from reference TRBV9 and TRBJ1-2, reads DSGVTQTPKHLITATGQRVTLRCSPRSGDLSVYWYQQSLDQGLQFLIQYYNGEERAKGNILERFSAQQFPDLHSELNLSSLELGDSALYFCASSLGTGSGYTFGSGTRLTVV.

V and J are TRBV25-1 and TRBJ2-7; D is possibly TRBD1 (6 bases). V lost 3 bases and J 1 base, leaving 7 bases between the germline ends. There are 13 residues in the CDR3. CDR1 is MGHDK and CDR2 is SYGVNS in the germline V gene. The CDR3: CASSDRGSYEQYF. CDR3 coding DNA: TGTGCCAGCAGTGACAGGGGATCCTACGAGCAGTACTTC.

This clone was seen a handful of times. The rearrangement links TRBV11-2 to TRBJ1-1; D remains ambiguous. CDR1 is SGHAT and CDR2 is FQNNGV in the germline V gene. The CDR3 loop spans 11 amino acids. Trimming removed 0 bases at V and 4 bases at J, with 0 bases between. The CDR3 region is CASSLDTEAFF. CDR3 coding DNA: TGTGCCAGCAGCTTAGACACTGAAGCTTTCTTT.

This chain links TRBV5-4 with TRBJ2-5; D possibly corresponds to TRBD1 (6 bases). Germline lookup yields CDR1 SGHNT and CDR2 YYREEE (reference sequence). The CDR3 is 14 residues long. V dropped 5 bases and J dropped 4 bases, with 15 bases sitting between them. CDR3 bases: TGTGCCAGCAGTTACACAGGGATTAGAGAGACCCAGTACTTC. It is translated as CASSYTGIRETQYF.

V gene TRBV5-8 combines with J gene TRBJ2-1; tentative D call: TRBD1 (6 bases). The V end lost 6 bases, the J end lost 4 bases, and 14 bases lay between the germline ends. Germline V gives CDR1 SGHTS, CDR2 YDEGEE. The CDR3 spans 14 residues. The CDR3 protein is CASNRDTTYNEQFF. The CDR3 DNA sequence: TGTGCCAGCAACAGGGACACCACTTACAATGAGCAGTTCTTC.

The J gene is TRBJ2-1, the V gene TRBV9; 9 bases are a match to TRBD2. After removal of 3 bases from V and 5 bases from J, the junction contained 21 bases not matched to a gene. CDR3 length equals 20 residues. Germline values: CDR1 SGDLS, CDR2 YYNGEE. CDR3: CASSDGVGGRGGFLNNEQFF. The DNA for the CDR3 is TGTGCCAGCAGCGATGGAGTTGGAGGGCGGGGGGGCTTTCTGAACAATGAGCAGTTCTTC. Supplemented by reference TRBV9 and TRBJ2-1, the full variable domain reads DSGVTQTPKHLITATGQRVTLRCSPRSGDLSVYWYQQSLDQGLQFLIQYYNGEERAKGNILERFSAQQFPDLHSELNLSSLELGDSALYFCASSDGVGGRGGFLNNEQFFGPGTRLTVL.

In this sample, this clone turned up once. The chain uses TRBV15 and TRBJ2-3; the D gene is possibly TRBD1 (6 bases). The V end was cut by 4 bases, the J end by 1 base, with 12 bases between. Germline V lookup: CDR1 LNHNV, CDR2 YYDKDF (reference sequence). The CDR3 is made up of 15 amino acids. CDR3 loop: CATSNQGLRTDTQYF. The CDR3 DNA sequence: TGTGCCACCAGCAACCAGGGGCTCCGCACAGATACGCAGTATTTT.

Concerning this clone: The sample holds other DNA sequences that translate to the same CDR3. The V and J genes are TRBV11-2 and TRBJ1-5; D is unclear. V was clipped by 3 bases and J by 1 base, with 7 bases between them. CDR3 size: 14 residues. The germline V gene has CDR1 SGHAT and CDR2 FQNNGV. The CDR3 region has the DNA TGTGCCAGCAGCTTGGCTCGGAGCAATCAGCCCCAGCATTTT. It encodes CASSLARSNQPQHF.

This rearrangement joins TRBV5-5 to TRBJ1-1; no clear D. The germline gives CDR1 SGHKS, CDR2 YYEKEE (reference sequence). V gave up 4 bases and J gave up 1 base, with 14 bases separating them. This CDR3 region has 15 residues. CDR3 DNA sequence: TGTGCCAGCAGCCAGAGACTACAGAGGAACACTGAAGCTTTCTTT. Amino acid sequence: CASSQRLQRNTEAFF.